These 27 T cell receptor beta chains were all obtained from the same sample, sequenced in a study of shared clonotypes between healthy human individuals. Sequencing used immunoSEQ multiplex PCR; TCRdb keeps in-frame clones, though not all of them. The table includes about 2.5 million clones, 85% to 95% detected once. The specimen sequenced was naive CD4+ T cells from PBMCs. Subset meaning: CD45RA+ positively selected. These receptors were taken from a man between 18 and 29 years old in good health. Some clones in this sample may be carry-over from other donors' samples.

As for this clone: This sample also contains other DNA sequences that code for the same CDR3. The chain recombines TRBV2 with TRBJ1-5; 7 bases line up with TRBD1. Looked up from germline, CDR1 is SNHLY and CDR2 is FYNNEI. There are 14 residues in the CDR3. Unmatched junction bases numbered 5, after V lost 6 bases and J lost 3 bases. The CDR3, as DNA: TGTGCCAGCAGCGGAACAGGGGCCAATCAGCCCCAGCATTTT. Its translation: CASSGTGANQPQHF.

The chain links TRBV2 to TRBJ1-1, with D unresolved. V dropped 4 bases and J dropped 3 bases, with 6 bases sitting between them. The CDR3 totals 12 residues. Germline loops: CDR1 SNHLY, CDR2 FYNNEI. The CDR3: CASSAMHTEAFF. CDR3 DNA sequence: TGTGCCAGCAGTGCGATGCACACTGAAGCTTTCTTT.

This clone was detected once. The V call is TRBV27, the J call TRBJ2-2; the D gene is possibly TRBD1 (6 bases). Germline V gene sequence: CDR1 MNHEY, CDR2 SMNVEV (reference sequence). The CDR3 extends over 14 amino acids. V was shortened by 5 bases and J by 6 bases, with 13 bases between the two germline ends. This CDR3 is CASSTVGGAGELFF. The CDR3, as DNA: TGTGCCAGCAGTACCGTAGGGGGAGCCGGGGAGCTGTTTTTT.

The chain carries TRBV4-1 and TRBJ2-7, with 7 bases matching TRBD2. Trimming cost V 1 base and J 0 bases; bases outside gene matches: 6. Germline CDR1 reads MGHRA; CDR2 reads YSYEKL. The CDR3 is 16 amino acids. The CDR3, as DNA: TGCGCCAGCAGCCAAGCGGCCAGCGGGGCCTCCTACGAGCAGTACTTC. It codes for CASSQAASGASYEQYF.

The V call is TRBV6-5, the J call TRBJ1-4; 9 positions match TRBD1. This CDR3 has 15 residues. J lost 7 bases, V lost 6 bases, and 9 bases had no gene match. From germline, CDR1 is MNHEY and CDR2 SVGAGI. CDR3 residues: CASSRTGTGFEKLFF. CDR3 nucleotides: TGTGCCAGCAGCCGAACCGGGACAGGGTTTGAAAAACTGTTTTTT.

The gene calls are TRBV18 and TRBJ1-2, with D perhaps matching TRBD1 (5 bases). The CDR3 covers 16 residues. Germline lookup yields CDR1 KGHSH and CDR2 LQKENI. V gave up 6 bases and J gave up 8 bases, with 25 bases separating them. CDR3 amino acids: CASSPTLLGVAEGYTF. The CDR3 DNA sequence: TGTGCCAGCTCCCCGACCTTATTGGGGGTAGCGGAAGGCTACACCTTC.

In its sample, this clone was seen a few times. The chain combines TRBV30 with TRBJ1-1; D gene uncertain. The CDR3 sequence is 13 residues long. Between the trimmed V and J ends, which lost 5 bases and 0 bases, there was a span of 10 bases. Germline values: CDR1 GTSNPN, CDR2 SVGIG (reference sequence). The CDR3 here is CAWGFWLNTEAFF. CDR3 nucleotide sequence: TGTGCCTGGGGGTTTTGGTTGAACACTGAAGCTTTCTTT.

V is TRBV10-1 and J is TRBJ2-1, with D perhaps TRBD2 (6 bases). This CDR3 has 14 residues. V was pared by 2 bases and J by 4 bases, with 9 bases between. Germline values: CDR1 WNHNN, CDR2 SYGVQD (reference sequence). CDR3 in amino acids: CASSEVRGYNEQFF. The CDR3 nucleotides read TGCGCCAGCAGTGAGGTGCGGGGATACAATGAGCAGTTCTTC.

CDR3 bases: TGTGCCAGCAGCCAACCGGGTCTTCGTGTACCAGAAGCTTTCTTT. Translation: CASSQPGLRVPEAFF. The chain carries TRBV16 and TRBJ1-1, with D unclear. V was trimmed by 2 bases and J by 8 bases, leaving 18 bases between them. Germline CDR1 KGHSY, CDR2 FQNENV. The CDR3 runs to 15 residues.

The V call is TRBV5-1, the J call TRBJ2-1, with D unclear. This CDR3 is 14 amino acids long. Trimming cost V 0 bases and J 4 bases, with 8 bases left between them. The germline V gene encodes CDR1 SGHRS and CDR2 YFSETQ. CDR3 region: CASSLGTPYNEQFF. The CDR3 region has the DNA TGCGCCAGCAGCTTGGGGACCCCTTACAATGAGCAGTTCTTC.

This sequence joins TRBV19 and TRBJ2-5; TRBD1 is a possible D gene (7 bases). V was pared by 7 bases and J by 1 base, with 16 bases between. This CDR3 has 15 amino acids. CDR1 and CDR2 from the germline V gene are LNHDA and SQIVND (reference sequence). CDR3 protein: CASKAGGKAQETQYF. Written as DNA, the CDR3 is TGTGCCAGTAAGGCAGGGGGGAAGGCCCAAGAGACCCAGTACTTC.

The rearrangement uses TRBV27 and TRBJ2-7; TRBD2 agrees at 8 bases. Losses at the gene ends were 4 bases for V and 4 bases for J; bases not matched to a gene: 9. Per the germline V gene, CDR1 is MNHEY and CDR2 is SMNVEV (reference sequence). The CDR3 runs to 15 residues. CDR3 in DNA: TGTGCCAGCAGTTCATACGCCGGGACTAGGTACGAGCAGTACTTC. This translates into CASSSYAGTRYEQYF.

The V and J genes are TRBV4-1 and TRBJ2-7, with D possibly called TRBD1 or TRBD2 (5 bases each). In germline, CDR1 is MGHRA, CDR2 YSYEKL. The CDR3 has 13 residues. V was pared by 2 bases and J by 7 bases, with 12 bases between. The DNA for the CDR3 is TGCGCCAGCAGCCAACCAGGGACCCCAGAGCAGTACTTC. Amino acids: CASSQPGTPEQYF.

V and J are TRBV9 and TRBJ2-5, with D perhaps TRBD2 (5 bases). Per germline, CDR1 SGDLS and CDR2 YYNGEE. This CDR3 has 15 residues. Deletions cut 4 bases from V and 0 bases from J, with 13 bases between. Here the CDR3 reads CASSRRGGDQETQYF. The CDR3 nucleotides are TGTGCCAGCAGCCGTAGAGGAGGCGACCAAGAGACCCAGTACTTC. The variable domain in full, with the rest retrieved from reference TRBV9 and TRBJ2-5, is DSGVTQTPKHLITATGQRVTLRCSPRSGDLSVYWYQQSLDQGLQFLIQYYNGEERAKGNILERFSAQQFPDLHSELNLSSLELGDSALYFCASSRRGGDQETQYFGPGTRLLVL.

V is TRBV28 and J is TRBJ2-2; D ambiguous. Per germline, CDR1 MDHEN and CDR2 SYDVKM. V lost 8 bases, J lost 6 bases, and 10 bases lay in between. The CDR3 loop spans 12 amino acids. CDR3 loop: CASFFSAGELFF. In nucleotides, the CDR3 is TGTGCCAGCTTTTTCTCGGCCGGGGAGCTGTTTTTT.

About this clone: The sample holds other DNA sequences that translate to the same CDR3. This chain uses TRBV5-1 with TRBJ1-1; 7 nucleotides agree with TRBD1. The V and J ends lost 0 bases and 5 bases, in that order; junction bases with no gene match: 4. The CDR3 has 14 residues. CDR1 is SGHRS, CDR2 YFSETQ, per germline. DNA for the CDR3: TGCGCCAGCAGCTTGGGACAGGGAGAGACTGAAGCTTTCTTT. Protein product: CASSLGQGETEAFF. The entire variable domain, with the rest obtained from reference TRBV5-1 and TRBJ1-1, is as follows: KAGVTQTPRYLIKTRGQQVTLSCSPISGHRSVSWYQQTPGQGLQFLFEYFSETQRNKGNFPGRFSGRQFSNSRSEMNVSTLELGDSALYLCASSLGQGETEAFFGQGTRLTVV.

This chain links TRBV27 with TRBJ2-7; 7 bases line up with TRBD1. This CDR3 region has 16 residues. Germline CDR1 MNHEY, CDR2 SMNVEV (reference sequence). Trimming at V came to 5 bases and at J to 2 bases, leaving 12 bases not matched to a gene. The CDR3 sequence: CASSPLTGVNPYEQYF. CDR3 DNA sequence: TGTGCCAGCAGTCCTCTAACAGGGGTAAATCCCTACGAGCAGTACTTC.

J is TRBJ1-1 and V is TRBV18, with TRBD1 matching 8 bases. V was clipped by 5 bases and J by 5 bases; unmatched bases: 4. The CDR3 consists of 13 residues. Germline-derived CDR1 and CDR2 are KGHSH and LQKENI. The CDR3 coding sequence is TGTGCCAGCTCATCGGACAGGGAGACTGAAGCTTTCTTT. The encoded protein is CASSSDRETEAFF.

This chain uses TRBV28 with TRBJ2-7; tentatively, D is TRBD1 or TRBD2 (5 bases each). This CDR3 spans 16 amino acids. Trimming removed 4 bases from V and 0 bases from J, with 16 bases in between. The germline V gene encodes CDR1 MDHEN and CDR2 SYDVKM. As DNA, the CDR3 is TGTGCCAGCAGTTCCCATGGGACCGCGAGCTCCTACGAGCAGTACTTC. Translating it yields CASSSHGTASSYEQYF. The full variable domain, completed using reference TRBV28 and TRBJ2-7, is DVKVTQSSRYLVKRTGEKVFLECVQDMDHENMFWYRQDPGLGLRLIYFSYDVKMKEKGDIPEGYSVSREKKERFSLILESASTNQTSMYLCASSSHGTASSYEQYFGPGTRLTVT.

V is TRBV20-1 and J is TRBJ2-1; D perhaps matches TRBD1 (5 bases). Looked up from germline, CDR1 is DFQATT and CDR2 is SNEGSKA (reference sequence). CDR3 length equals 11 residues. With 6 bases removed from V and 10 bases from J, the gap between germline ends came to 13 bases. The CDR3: CSASGFTEQFF. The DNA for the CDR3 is TGCAGTGCGTCAGGGTTCACAGAGCAGTTCTTC.

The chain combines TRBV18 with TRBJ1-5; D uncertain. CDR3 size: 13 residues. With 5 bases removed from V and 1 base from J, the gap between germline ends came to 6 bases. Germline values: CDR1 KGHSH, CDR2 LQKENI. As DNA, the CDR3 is TGTGCCAGCTCAGCAGCCAGCAATCAGCCCCAGCATTTT. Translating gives CASSAASNQPQHF. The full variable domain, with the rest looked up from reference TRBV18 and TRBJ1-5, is NAGVMQNPRHLVRRRGQEARLRCSPMKGHSHVYWYRQLPEEGLKFMVYLQKENIIDESGMPKERFSAEFPKEGPSILRIQQVVRGDSAAYFCASSAASNQPQHFGDGTRLSIL.

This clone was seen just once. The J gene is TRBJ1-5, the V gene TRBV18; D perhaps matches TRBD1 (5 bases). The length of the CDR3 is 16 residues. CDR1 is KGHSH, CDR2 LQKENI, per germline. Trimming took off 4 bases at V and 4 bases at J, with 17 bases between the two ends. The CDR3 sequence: CASSRYRDVGNQPQHF. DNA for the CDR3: TGTGCCAGCTCACGCTACCGGGACGTGGGGAATCAGCCCCAGCATTTT.

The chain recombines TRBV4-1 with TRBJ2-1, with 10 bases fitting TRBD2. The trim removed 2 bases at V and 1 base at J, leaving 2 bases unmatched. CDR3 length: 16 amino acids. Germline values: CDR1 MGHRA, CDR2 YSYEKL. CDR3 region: CASSQPGLASYNEQFF. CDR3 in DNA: TGCGCCAGCAGCCAACCGGGACTAGCGTCCTACAATGAGCAGTTCTTC.

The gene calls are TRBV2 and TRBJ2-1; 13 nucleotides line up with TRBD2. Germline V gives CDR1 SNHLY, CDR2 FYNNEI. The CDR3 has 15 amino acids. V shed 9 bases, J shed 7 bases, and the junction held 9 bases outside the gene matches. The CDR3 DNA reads TGTGCCAGTTACCCAGGACTAGCGGGAGTAAATGAGCAGTTCTTC. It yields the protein CASYPGLAGVNEQFF.

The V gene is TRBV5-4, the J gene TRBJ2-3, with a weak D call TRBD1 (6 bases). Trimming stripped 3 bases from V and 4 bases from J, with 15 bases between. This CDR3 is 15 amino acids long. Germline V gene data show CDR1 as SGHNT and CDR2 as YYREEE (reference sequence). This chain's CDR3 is CASSSGTRLADTQYF. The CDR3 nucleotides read TGTGCCAGCAGCTCGGGGACACGACTCGCAGATACGCAGTATTTT.

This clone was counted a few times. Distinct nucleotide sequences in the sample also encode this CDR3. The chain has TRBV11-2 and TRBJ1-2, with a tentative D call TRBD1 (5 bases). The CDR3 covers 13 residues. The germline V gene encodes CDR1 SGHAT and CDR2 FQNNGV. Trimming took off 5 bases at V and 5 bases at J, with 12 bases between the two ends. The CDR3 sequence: CASSPLRGYGYTF. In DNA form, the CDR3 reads TGTGCCAGCAGCCCCCTTCGGGGGTATGGCTACACCTTC.

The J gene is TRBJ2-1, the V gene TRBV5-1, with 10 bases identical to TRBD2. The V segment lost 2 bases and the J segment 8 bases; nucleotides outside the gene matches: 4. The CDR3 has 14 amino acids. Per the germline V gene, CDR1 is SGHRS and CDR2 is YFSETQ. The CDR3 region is CASSFLAGEYEQFF. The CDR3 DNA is TGCGCCAGCAGCTTCCTAGCGGGAGAATATGAGCAGTTCTTC.